A single sample gave rise to the 19 T cell receptor beta chains below, sequenced in a study of CD8+CD57+ T cells in acquired aplastic anemia. Both TCR beta VDJ combination and CDR3 sequence profiling were carried out. Genomic DNA was the template for this profiling. TCRdb reprocessed the reads via MiXCR and lists one record per CDR3 protein. The sample shows approximately 380,000 distinct CDR3 sequences, 60% to 80% of them seen only once. The sequenced sample consisted of sorted CD4+, CD8+, or CD8+CD57+ T cells (not recorded which) from PBMCs. Source of these receptors: a human donor in good health, serving as a control.

Only a few counts were recorded for this clonotype. The chain links TRBV7-2 to TRBJ1-6; D gene ambiguous. The ends were cut back, 3 bases at V and 10 bases at J, with 4 bases in the middle. This CDR3 comprises 11 residues. Germline-derived CDR1 and CDR2 are SGHTA and FQGNSA. The CDR3 loop reads CASSFASPLHF. CDR3 nucleotide sequence: TGTGCCAGCAGCTTTGCCTCACCCCTCCACTTT.

The rearrangement uses TRBV6-1 and TRBJ1-2; D not resolved. The length of the CDR3 is 14 residues. Trimming shortened V by 6 bases and J by 3 bases, and 14 bases separated the two germline ends. In germline, CDR1 is MNHNS, CDR2 SASEGT. The CDR3 DNA is TGTGCCAGCAGAATAGGAGGGAACCACTATGGCTACACCTTC. This gives the protein CASRIGGNHYGYTF.

This chain links TRBV12-3 or TRBV12-4 with TRBJ2-1; D might be TRBD1 or TRBD2, each matching 5 bases. The CDR3 runs to 15 residues. V lost 9 bases, J lost 6 bases, and 21 bases lay in between. The CDR3 nucleotides read TGTGCCAGTTCTCGGAGAGGGCAGGGAACCAATGAGCAGTTCTTC. Protein sequence: CASSRRGQGTNEQFF.

On this clonotype: Because it lacks the conserved phenylalanine or tryptophan at the end, this CDR3 is likely a read error. V is TRBV10-3 and J is TRBJ1-6; tentatively, D is TRBD1 (6 bases). This CDR3 is built from 14 residues. Trimming pared 3 bases from V and 10 bases from J, leaving 13 bases between. Germline CDR1 and CDR2: ENHRY and SYGVKD. The CDR3 bases are TGTGCCATCAGTGATCCTGGAGGGGGATCACCCCTCCACCAT. Its protein product is CAISDPGGGSPLHH.

This chain uses TRBV7-8 with TRBJ2-7; 7 bases are shared with TRBD1. Germline trimming cut 4 bases from V and 7 bases from J; bases unmatched to any gene: 10. Germline-derived CDR1 and CDR2 are SGHVS and FQNEAQ. This CDR3 spans 14 amino acids. The CDR3 loop is CASSSYLTGKEQYF. The DNA for the CDR3 is TGTGCCAGCAGCTCCTACCTGACAGGGAAAGAGCAGTACTTC.

The V call is TRBV12-3 or TRBV12-4, the J call TRBJ2-2, with D perhaps TRBD2 (6 bases). V was pared by 6 bases and J by 2 bases, with 13 bases between. The CDR3 contains 15 residues. CDR3 protein: CASRAGPINTGELFF. The CDR3 DNA reads TGTGCCAGCAGGGCGGGGCCGATCAACACCGGGGAGCTGTTTTTT.

Concerning this clonotype: At one end, the junction sequence differs from germline, possibly due to a read error. This sequence joins TRBV19 and TRBJ1-2; D may be TRBD1 (5 bases). In germline, CDR1 is LNHDA, CDR2 SQIVND (reference sequence). This CDR3 is 15 amino acids long. The CDR3 DNA reads TGTGCCAGTAGTACTACTAGCGAGGGGCGAGATACCCACTACTTC. It specifies CASSTTSEGRDTHYF.

The chain recombines TRBV20-1 with TRBJ1-2; D might be TRBD1 (5 bases). Trimming took 3 bases from V and 9 from J, leaving 17 bases between them. The length of the CDR3 is 13 residues. Per the germline V gene, CDR1 is DFQATT and CDR2 is SNEGSKA (reference sequence). The CDR3 bases are TGCAGTGCTAGGGACGGGACTAGCGTCCGCTACACCTTC. This encodes CSARDGTSVRYTF.

This chain uses TRBV5-1 with TRBJ1-5, with TRBD1 matching over 11 bases. The CDR3 contains 13 residues. Germline assignment: CDR1 SGHRS and CDR2 YFSETQ. Trimming removed 4 bases from V and 12 bases from J; junction bases left unmatched: 6. CDR3 bases: TGCGCCAGCAGCGTGGGACAGGGGGACAACCAGCATTTT. Translation gives CASSVGQGDNQHF.

This clonotype was counted a few times. Sequence at one end of the junction differs from germline and may be a read error. The CDR3 protein is CASSSTRTGEGYTF. In nucleotides, the CDR3 is TGTGCCAGCAGTTCAACCAGGACAGGGGAAGGCTACACGTTC. The chain employs TRBV7-3 and TRBJ1-2; 9 bases are a match to TRBD1. CDR1 is SGHTA, CDR2 FQGTGA, per germline. The CDR3 has 14 amino acids.

This clonotype has only a few counts. The chain uses TRBV7-8 and TRBJ2-7, with 11 bases matching TRBD1. The CDR3 contains 15 residues. CDR1 and CDR2 (germline): SGHVS, FQNEAQ. V lost 6 bases and J lost 2; bases outside the gene matches: 6. Here the CDR3 reads CASSPGTGGTYEQYF. For the CDR3, the DNA is TGTGCCAGCAGTCCCGGGACAGGGGGAACCTACGAGCAGTACTTC.

About this clonotype itself: The junction differs from germline at one of its ends, possibly a read error. This chain links TRBV7-9 with TRBJ2-2, with a possible D match to TRBD1 (5 bases). The CDR3 is 14 residues long. Germline CDR1 is SEHNR and CDR2 is FQNEAQ (reference sequence). CDR3 coding DNA: TGTGCCAGCAGCGCCGAGGCGGACACCGGCGAGCTGTTTTTT. Protein: CASSAEADTGELFF.

The table lists this clonotype with a count of one. The CDR3 nucleotides read TGTGCCAGCAGCCGCCAGAGTTGTTACATGGCTACACAGTATTTT. Its translation is CASSRQSCYMATQYF. The chain is built from TRBV9 and TRBJ2-3; D remains unclear. Deletions cut 4 bases from V and 12 bases from J, with 24 bases between. Germline-derived CDR1 and CDR2 are SGDLS and YYNGEE. The CDR3 extends over 15 amino acids.

This clonotype was counted a single time. The junction departs from germline at one end; a sequencing error may be responsible. The gene calls are TRBV15 and TRBJ1-6, with TRBD1 as a possible D gene (6 bases). Germline V gene lookup returns CDR1 LNHNV and CDR2 YYDKDF (reference sequence). The CDR3 sequence is 15 residues long. The CDR3 loop is CATRRGGGGDYPLHF. CDR3 nucleotides: TGTGCCACCAGGAGAGGGGGGGGCGGTGATTACCCCCTCCACTTT.

This clonotype was detected ten times or more. V is TRBV6-5 and J is TRBJ2-1, with 10 nucleotides matching TRBD2. The germline gives CDR1 MNHEY, CDR2 SVGAGI. V dropped 3 bases and J dropped 10; count of bases not matched to a gene: 3. The CDR3 loop spans 13 amino acids. The CDR3 nucleotides are TGTGCCAGCAGTTATAAAGCGGGGGGGGAGCAGTTCTTC. Its protein is CASSYKAGGEQFF.

Points on this clonotype: At one end, the junction sequence differs from germline, possibly due to a read error. V gene TRBV15 combines with J gene TRBJ1-5, with D possibly matching TRBD1 (6 bases). Looked up from germline, CDR1 is LNHNV and CDR2 is YYDKDF (reference sequence). The CDR3 totals 14 residues. The CDR3 sequence is CASSLTGQRPRYPF. CDR3 nucleotide sequence: TGTGCCAGCAGCTTAACAGGGCAAAGGCCGCGCTACCCCTTC. Using reference TRBV15 and TRBJ1-5 for the parts outside the CDR3, the full variable domain is DAMVIQNPRYQVTQFGKPVTLSCSQTLNHNVMYWYQQKSSQAPKLLFHYYDKDFNNEADTPDNFQSRRPNTSFCFLDIRSPGLGDTAMYLCASSLTGQRPRYPFGDGTRLSIL.

This clonotype has a count of ten or more. The chain links TRBV5-1 to TRBJ2-2; no clear D gene. The length of the CDR3 is 11 residues. Between the trimmed V and J ends, which lost 9 bases and 6 bases, there was a span of 9 bases. Germline lookup yields CDR1 SGHRS and CDR2 YFSETQ. The chain's CDR3 is CATQTSGELFF. In DNA, the CDR3 is TGCGCCACCCAGACCTCCGGGGAGCTGTTTTTT. Full variable domain (rest looked up from reference TRBV5-1 and TRBJ2-2): KAGVTQTPRYLIKTRGQQVTLSCSPISGHRSVSWYQQTPGQGLQFLFEYFSETQRNKGNFPGRFSGRQFSNSRSEMNVSTLELGDSALYLCATQTSGELFFGEGSRLTVL.

This chain connects TRBV11-1 to TRBJ1-4; D may be TRBD1 (5 bases). V lost 3 bases, J lost 8 bases, and 13 bases lay in between. Germline CDR1 is SGHAT and CDR2 is FQDESV (reference sequence). The CDR3 runs 14 residues. CDR3 nucleotide sequence: TGTGCCAGCAGCTTTAGGGAAGACAGAGAAAAACTGTTTTTT. It translates to CASSFREDREKLFF. The variable domain in full, with the rest retrieved from reference TRBV11-1 and TRBJ1-4, is EAEVAQSPRYKITEKSQAVAFWCDPISGHATLYWYRQILGQGPELLVQFQDESVVDDSQLPKDRFSAERLKGVDSTLKIQPAELGDSAMYLCASSFREDREKLFFGSGTQLSVL.

J is TRBJ1-5 and V is TRBV20-1; a weak D match, TRBD1 (5 bases). The CDR3 covers 15 residues. V dropped 6 bases and J dropped 5 bases, with 20 bases sitting between them. Per germline, CDR1 DFQATT and CDR2 SNEGSKA (reference sequence). CDR3 amino acids: CSAPRLAGDDQPQHF. In DNA form, the CDR3 reads TGCAGTGCCCCTAGACTAGCGGGGGATGATCAGCCCCAGCATTTT.